This entry is about one T cell receptor beta chain. Its specificity is unknown. These data belong to a study of CD8+ T cells in alopecia areata. This CDR3 has 13 residues. Germline values: CDR1 SGHDT, CDR2 YYEEEE. V was cut by 2 bases and J by 7 bases, with 13 bases left in between. General study points: Just one nonresponder means the tie between baseline CD8+ expansion and response stays uncertain. With tofacitinib ongoing, many expanded lesional clones persisted in both scalp and blood.

Sequencing templates came from extracted RNA that was reverse transcribed into cDNA. Assay used: immunoSEQ multiplex PCR; TCRdb lists only in-frame clones, some missing. The sample holds about 160,000 clones, 55% to 75% seen once. Described treatment: oral pan-JAK inhibitor, 5-10 mg twice daily. The chain joins TRBV5-6 to TRBJ2-7; a weak D match, TRBD2 (6 bases). The sample was CD4+ T cells sorted from blood, taken at week 4, from a patient treated with tofacitinib. The source of this sequence is a human donor with alopecia areata. This CDR3 is CASSLRRGGEQYF. The CDR3 region has the DNA TGTGCCAGCAGCTTAAGAAGGGGAGGAGAGCAGTACTTC.